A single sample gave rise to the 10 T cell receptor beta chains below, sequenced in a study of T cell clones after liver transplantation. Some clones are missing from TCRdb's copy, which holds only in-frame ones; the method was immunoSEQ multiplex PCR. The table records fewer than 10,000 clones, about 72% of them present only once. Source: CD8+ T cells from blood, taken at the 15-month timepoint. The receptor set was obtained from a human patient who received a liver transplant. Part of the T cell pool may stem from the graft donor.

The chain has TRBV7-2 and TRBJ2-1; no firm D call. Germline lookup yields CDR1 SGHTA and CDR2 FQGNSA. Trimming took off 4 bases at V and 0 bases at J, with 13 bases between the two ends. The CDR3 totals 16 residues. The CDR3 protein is CASSWSLESSYNEQFF. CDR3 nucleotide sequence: TGTGCCAGCAGCTGGTCTCTAGAGAGCTCCTACAATGAGCAGTTCTTC.

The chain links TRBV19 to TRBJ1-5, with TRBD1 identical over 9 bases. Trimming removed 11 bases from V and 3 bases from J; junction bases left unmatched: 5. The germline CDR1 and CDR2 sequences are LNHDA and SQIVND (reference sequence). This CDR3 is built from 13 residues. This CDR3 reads CAVTGGNNQPQHF. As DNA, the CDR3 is TGTGCCGTAACAGGGGGCAACAATCAGCCCCAGCATTTT.

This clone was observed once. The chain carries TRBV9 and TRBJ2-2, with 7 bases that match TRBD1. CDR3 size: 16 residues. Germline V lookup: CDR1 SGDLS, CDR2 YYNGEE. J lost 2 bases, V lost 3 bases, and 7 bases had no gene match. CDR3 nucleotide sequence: TGTGCCAGCAGCGCCCGGACAGGCTTAAACACCGGGGAGCTGTTTTTT. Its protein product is CASSARTGLNTGELFF.

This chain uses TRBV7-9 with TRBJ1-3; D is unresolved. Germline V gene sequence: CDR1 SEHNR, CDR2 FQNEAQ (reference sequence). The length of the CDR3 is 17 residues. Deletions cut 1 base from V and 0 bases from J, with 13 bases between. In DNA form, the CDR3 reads TGTGCCAGCAGCTTAGGGGATGGGAGCAGCTCTGGAAACACCATATATTTT. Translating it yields CASSLGDGSSSGNTIYF.

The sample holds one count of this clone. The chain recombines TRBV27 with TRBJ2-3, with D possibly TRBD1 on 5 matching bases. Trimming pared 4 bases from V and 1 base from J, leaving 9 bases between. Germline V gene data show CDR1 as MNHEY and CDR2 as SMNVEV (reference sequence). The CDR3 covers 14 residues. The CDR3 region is CASSSGFGTDTQYF. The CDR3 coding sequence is TGTGCCAGCAGTTCAGGGTTTGGCACAGATACGCAGTATTTT.

The CDR3 sequence: CASSLGNQPQHF. For the CDR3, the DNA is TGTGCCAGTAGTTTAGGCAATCAGCCCCAGCATTTT. This chain links TRBV19 with TRBJ1-5; the D is unclear. CDR1 and CDR2 from the germline V gene are LNHDA and SQIVND (reference sequence). This CDR3 contains 12 residues. The germline V and J ends were trimmed by 5 bases and 2 bases, with 4 bases remaining between them.

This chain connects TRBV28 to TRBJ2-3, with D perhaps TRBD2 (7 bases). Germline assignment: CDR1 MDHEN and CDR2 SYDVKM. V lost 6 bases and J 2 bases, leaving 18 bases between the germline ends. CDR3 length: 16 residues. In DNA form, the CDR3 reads TGTGCCAGCAGACCTCGTAGGGGGGGACCCACAGATACGCAGTATTTT. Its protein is CASRPRRGGPTDTQYF.

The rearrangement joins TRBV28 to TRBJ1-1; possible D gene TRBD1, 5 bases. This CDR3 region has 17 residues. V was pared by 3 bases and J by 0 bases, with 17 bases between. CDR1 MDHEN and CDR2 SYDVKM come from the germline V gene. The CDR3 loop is CASSFDMGPGVNTEAFF. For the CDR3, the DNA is TGTGCCAGCAGTTTTGACATGGGGCCGGGGGTGAACACTGAAGCTTTCTTT.

CDR3 amino acids: CSATTGDNYGYTF. Written as DNA, the CDR3 is TGCAGCGCCACAACAGGCGATAACTATGGCTACACCTTC. The chain has TRBV29-1 and TRBJ1-2, with TRBD1 as a possible D gene (5 bases). This CDR3 is 13 amino acids long. Germline CDR1 is SQVTM and CDR2 is ANQGSEA. The ends were cut back, 7 bases at V and 1 base at J, with 13 bases in the middle.

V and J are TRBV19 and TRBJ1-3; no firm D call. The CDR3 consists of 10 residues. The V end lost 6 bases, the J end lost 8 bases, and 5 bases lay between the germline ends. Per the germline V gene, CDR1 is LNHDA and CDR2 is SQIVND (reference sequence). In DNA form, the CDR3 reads TGTGCCAGTAGCGGGCACACCATATATTTT. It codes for CASSGHTIYF. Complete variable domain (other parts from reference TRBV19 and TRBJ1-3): DGGITQSPKYLFRKEGQNVTLSCEQNLNHDAMYWYRQDPGQGLRLIYYSQIVNDFQKGDIAEGYSVSREKKESFPLTVTSAQKNPTAFYLCASSGHTIYFGEGSWLTVV.